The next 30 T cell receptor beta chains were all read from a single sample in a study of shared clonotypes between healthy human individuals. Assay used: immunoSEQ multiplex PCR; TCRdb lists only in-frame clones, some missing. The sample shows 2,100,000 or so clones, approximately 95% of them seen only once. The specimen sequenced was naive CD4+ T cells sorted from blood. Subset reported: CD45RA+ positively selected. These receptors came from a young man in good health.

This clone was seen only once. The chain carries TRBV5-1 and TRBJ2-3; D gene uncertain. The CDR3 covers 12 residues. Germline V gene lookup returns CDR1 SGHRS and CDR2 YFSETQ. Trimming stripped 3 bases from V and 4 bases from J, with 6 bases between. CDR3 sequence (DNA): TGCGCCAGCAGCTCACAGTCAGATACGCAGTATTTT. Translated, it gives CASSSQSDTQYF.

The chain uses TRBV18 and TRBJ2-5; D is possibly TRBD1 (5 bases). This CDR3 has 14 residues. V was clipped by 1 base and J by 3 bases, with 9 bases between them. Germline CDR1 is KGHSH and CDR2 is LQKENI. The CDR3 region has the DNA TGTGCCAGCTCACCACGGAGCAGGGAAGAGACCCAGTACTTC. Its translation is CASSPRSREETQYF.

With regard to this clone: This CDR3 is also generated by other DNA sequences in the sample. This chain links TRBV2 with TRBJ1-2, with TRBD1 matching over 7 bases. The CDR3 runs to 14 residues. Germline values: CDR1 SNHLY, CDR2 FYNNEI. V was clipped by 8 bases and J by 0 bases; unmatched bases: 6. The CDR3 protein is CASRGQASNYGYTF. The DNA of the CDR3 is TGTGCCAGCCGCGGACAGGCCTCTAACTATGGCTACACCTTC.

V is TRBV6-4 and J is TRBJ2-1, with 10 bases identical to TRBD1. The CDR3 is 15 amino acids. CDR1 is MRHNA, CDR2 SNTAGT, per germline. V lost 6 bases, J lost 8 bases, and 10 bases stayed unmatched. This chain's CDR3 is CASSQQGTGVHEQFF. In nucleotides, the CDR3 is TGTGCCAGCAGCCAACAGGGGACAGGGGTACATGAGCAGTTCTTC.

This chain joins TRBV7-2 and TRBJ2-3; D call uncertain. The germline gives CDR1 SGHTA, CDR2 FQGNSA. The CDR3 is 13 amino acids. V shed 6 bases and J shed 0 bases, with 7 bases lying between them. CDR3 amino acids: CASRGPSTDTQYF. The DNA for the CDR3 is TGTGCCAGCAGAGGCCCTAGCACAGATACGCAGTATTTT. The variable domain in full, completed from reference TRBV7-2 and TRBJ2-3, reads GAGVSQSPSNKVTEKGKDVELRCDPISGHTALYWYRQSLGQGLEFLIYFQGNSAPDKSGLPSDRFSAERTGGSVSTLTIQRTQQEDSAVYLCASRGPSTDTQYFGPGTRLTVL.

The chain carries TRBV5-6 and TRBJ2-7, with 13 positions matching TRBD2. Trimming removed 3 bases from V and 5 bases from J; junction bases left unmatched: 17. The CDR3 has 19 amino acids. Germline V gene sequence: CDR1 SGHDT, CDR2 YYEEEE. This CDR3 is CASSSLSGGGTSGINEQYF. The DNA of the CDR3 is TGTGCCAGCAGCTCCCTCTCTGGAGGTGGGACTAGCGGGATCAACGAGCAGTACTTC.

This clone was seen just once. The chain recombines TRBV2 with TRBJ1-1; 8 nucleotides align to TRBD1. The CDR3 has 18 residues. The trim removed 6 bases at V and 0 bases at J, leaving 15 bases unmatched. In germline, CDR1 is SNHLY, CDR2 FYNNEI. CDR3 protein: CASSDNYPWTGMNTEAFF. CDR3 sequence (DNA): TGTGCCAGCAGCGATAACTACCCATGGACAGGGATGAACACTGAAGCTTTCTTT. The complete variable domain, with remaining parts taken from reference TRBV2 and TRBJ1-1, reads EPEVTQTPSHQVTQMGQEVILRCVPISNHLYFYWYRQILGQKVEFLVSFYNNEISEKSEIFDDQFSVERPDGSNFTLKIRSTKLEDSAMYFCASSDNYPWTGMNTEAFFGQGTRLTVV.

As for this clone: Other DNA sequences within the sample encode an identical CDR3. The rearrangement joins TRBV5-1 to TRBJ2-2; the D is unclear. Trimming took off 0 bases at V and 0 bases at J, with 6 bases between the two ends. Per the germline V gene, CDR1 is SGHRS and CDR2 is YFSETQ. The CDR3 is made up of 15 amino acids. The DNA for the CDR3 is TGCGCCAGCAGCTTGGTTTCGGCGAACACCGGGGAGCTGTTTTTT. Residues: CASSLVSANTGELFF.

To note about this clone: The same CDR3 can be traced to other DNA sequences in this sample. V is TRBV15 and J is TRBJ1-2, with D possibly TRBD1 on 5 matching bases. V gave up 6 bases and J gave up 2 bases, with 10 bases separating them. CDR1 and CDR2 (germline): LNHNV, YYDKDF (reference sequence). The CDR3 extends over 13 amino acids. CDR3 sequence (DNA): TGTGCCACCAGTCCCGGGGGGAACTATGGCTACACCTTC. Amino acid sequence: CATSPGGNYGYTF.

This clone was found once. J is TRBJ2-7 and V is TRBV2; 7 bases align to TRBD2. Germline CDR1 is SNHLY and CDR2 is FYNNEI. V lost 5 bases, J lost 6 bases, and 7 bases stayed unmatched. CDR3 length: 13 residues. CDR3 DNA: TGTGCCAGCAGTCCGGGACTACAGGTCGAGCAGTACTTC. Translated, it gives CASSPGLQVEQYF.

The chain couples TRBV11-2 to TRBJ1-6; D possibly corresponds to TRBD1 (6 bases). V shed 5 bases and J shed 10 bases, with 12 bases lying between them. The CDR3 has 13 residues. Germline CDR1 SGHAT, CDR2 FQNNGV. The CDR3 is CASSRTGNSPLHF. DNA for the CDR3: TGTGCCAGCAGCCGAACAGGGAACTCACCCCTCCACTTT.

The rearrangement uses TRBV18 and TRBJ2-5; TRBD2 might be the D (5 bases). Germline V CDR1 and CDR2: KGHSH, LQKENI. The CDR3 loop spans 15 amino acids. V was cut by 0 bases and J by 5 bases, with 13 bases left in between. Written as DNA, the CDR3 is TGTGCCAGCTCACCACCAGCGAGGCCGGGGGAGACCCAGTACTTC. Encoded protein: CASSPPARPGETQYF.

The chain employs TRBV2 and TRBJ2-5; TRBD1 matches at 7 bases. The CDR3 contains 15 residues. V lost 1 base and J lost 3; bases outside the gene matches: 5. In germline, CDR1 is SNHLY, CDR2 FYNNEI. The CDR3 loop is CASSEEGTEKETQYF. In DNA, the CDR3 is TGTGCCAGCAGTGAAGAGGGGACAGAAAAAGAGACCCAGTACTTC.

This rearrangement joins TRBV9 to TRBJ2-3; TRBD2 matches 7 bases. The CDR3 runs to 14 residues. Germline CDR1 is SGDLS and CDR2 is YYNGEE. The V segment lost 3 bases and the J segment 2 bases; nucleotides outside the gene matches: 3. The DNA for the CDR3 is TGTGCCAGCAGCGGCAGCGGGGTCACAGATACGCAGTATTTT. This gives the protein CASSGSGVTDTQYF.

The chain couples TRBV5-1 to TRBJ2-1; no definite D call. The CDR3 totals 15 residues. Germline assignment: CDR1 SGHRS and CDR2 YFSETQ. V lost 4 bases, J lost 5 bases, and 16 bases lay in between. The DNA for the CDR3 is TGCGCCAGCAGCCCGCTGGGCCTGAAAGACAATGAGCAGTTCTTC. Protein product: CASSPLGLKDNEQFF.

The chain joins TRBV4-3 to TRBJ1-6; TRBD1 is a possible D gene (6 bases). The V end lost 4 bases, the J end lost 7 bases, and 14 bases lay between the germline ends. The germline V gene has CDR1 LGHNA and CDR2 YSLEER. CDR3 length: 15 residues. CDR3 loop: CASSPGHSKNSPLHF. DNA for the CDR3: TGCGCCAGCAGCCCGGGACACTCGAAGAATTCACCCCTCCACTTT.

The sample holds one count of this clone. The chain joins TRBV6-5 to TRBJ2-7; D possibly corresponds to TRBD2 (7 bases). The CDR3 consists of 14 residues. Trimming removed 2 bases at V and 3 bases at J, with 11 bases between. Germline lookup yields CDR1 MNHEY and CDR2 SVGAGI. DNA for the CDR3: TGTGCCAGCAGTTACAAGGGGGGGAGCTACGAGCAGTACTTC. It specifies CASSYKGGSYEQYF.

CDR3 residues: CASESQGRGINQPQHF. The CDR3, as DNA: TGTGCCAGTGAGAGCCAGGGACGGGGAATTAATCAGCCCCAGCATTTT. The rearrangement uses TRBV19 and TRBJ1-5; tentatively, D is TRBD1 (5 bases). The length of the CDR3 is 16 residues. Germline CDR1 LNHDA, CDR2 SQIVND (reference sequence). Trimming took 8 bases from V and 4 from J, leaving 21 bases between them.

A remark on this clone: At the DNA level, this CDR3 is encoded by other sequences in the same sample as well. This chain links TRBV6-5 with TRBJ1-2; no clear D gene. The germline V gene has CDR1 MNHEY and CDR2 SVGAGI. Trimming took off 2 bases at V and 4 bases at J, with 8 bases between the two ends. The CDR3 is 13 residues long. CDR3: CASSYRAGYGYTF. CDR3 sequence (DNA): TGTGCCAGCAGTTACAGGGCTGGCTATGGCTACACCTTC.

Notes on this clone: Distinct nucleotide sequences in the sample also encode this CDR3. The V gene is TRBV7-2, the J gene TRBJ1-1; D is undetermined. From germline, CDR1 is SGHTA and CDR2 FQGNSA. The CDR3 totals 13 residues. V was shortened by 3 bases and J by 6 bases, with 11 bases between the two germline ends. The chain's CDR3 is CASSFAGAAEAFF. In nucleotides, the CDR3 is TGTGCCAGCAGCTTCGCAGGAGCGGCTGAAGCTTTCTTT.

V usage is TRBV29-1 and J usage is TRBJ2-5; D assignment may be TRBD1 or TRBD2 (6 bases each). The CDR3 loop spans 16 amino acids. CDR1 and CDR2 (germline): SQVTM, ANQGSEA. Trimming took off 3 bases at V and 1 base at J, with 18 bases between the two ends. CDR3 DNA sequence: TGCAGCGTTGAGGGCGGAGGGGGTGGGCCCCAAGAGACCCAGTACTTC. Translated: CSVEGGGGGPQETQYF.

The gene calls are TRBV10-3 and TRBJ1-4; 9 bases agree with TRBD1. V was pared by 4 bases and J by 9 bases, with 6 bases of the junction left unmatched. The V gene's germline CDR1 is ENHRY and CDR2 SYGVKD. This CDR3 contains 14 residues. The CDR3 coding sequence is TGTGCCATCAGTGCCGGGACAGGGAACCAAAAACTGTTTTTT. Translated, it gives CAISAGTGNQKLFF.

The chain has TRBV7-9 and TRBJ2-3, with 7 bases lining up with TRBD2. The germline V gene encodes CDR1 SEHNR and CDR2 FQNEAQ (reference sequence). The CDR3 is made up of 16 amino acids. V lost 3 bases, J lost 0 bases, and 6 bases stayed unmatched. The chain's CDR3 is CASSFPSGRSTDTQYF. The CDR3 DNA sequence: TGTGCCAGCAGCTTTCCTAGCGGACGAAGCACAGATACGCAGTATTTT.

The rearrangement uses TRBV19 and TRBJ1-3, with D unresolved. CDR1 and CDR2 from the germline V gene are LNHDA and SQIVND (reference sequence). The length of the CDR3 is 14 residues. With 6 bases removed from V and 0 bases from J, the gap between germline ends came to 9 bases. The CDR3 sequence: CASRGFYSGNTIYF. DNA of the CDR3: TGTGCCAGTAGAGGGTTCTACTCTGGAAACACCATATATTTT.

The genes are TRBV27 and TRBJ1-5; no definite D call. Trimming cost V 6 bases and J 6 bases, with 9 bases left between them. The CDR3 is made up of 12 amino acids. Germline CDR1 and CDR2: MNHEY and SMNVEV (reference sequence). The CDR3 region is CASSPLGQPQHF. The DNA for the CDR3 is TGTGCCAGCAGCCCTTTAGGTCAGCCCCAGCATTTT.

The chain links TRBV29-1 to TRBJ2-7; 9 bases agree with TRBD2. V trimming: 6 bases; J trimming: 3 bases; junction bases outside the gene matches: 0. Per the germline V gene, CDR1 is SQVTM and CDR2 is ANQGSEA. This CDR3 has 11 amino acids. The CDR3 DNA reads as TGCAGCGTGACTAGCGGCTACGAGCAGTACTTC. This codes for CSVTSGYEQYF.

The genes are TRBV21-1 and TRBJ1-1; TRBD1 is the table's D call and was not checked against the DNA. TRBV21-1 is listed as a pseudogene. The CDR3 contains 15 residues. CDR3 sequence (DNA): TGTGCCAGCAGCAGCAACAGGGAGCTGAACACTGAAGCTTTCTTT. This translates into CASSSNRELNTEAFF.

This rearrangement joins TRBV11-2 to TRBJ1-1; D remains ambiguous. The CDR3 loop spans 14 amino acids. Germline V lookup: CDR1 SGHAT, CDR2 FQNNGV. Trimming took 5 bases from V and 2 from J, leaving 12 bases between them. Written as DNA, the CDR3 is TGTGCCAGCAGCATCCGGGCCCTAAACACTGAAGCTTTCTTT. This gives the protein CASSIRALNTEAFF.

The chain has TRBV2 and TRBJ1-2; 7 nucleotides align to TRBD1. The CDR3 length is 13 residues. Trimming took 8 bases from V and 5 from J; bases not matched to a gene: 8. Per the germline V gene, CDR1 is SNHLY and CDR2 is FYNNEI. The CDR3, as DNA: TGTGCCAGCCGTCGTATACAGGGGTATGGCTACACCTTC. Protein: CASRRIQGYGYTF.

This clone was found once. CDR3 DNA sequence: TGTGCCAGCAGTGACCATCGACAGGGAGCTAACTATGGCTACACCTTC. It translates to CASSDHRQGANYGYTF. V and J are TRBV6-1 and TRBJ1-2, with TRBD1 matching 7 bases. Per the germline V gene, CDR1 is MNHNS and CDR2 is SASEGT. J lost 0 bases, V lost 3 bases, and 7 bases had no gene match. The CDR3 covers 16 residues.